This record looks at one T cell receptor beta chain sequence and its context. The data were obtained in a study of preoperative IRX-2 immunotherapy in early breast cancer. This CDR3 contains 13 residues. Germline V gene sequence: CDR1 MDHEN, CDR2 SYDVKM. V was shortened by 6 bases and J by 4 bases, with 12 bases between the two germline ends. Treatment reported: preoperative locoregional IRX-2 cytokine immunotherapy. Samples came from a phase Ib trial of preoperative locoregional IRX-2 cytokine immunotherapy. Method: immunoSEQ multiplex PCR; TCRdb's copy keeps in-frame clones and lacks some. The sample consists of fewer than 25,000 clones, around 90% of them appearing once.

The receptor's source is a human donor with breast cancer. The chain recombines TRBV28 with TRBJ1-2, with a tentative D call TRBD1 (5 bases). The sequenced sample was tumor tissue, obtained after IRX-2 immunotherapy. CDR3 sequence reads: CASRNQGIYGYTF. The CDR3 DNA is TGTGCCAGCAGAAACCAGGGAATCTATGGCTACACCTTC.